This T cell receptor (beta chain) was recovered during a study of regulatory T cells in long-lasting Graves disease (dated by TCRdb to 2020 to 2022). Context from the whole study: Persistent Graves' disease was defined as antithyroid drug treatment for over 5 years with persistently positive TSH receptor autoantibodies. A total of 35 or so samples were covered by TCR sequencing, comprising roughly 13 persistent and roughly 20 newly diagnosed Graves' disease patients. Peripheral blood TCR sequencing and RNA sequencing compared persistent Graves' disease patients with newly diagnosed Graves' disease patients. The study was registered as a clinical trial and conducted in China. Antithyroid drugs had been taken for 8.5 to 13 years on average by persistent Graves' disease patients in the clinical cohort.

The meaning of the sample's time point label: persistent/refractory GD, antithyroid drugs over 5 years with positive TRAb. For both TCR sequencing and RNA sequencing, RNA was extracted from PBMCs in TRIzol. Graves' disease was diagnosed according to American Thyroid Association guidelines. The patients came from an endocrinology department in Xi'an, China. Each patient gave approximately 9.7 milliliters of peripheral blood, collected in an EDTA anticoagulant tube. PBMCs were isolated by Ficoll Paque Plus density gradient separation without further T cell sorting. An Agilent 2100 Bioanalyzer and agarose gel were used to check RNA quality, and a NanoDrop 2000 was used to measure RNA concentration. General conclusions and limits of the study: Because the primary lesion, thyroid tissue, could not be accessed, the study looked at peripheral blood alone. Sequencing and analysis were restricted to the TCR beta chain. A larger number of public clonotypes was shared among persistent patients (fewer than 3,000) than among newly diagnosed patients (roughly 970). Persistent Graves' disease patients showed lower TCR Shannon entropy and fewer highly expanded clones than newly diagnosed patients, suggesting clonal expansion. The authors noted that the small sample size was a limitation that may lower accuracy. Preferential use of TRBV28, TRBJ1-2 and TRBJ2-5 was observed in persistent disease, whereas TRBV20-1 and TRBJ2-1 were favored in newly diagnosed disease.

Library generation was performed with multiplex PCR. The run used an Illumina HiSeq 4000. iRepertoire HTBI primers and Arm-PCR amplification of CDR3 regions were used to construct TCR beta libraries. Before sequencing, the PCR products went through gel purification. The original methods were these. Gene usage analysis of CDR3 amino acid clonotypes used the 60 to 75 TRBV and some 15 TRBJ segments found across samples. COPE and FqMerger were used to merge filtered high-quality paired reads into contigs. BLAST was used to align contigs to IMGT TRBV, TRBD and TRBJ reference genes, and CDR3 was defined according to IMGT. Highly expanded clones were defined as clonotypes with a frequency above 0.1%. Repertoire diversity was measured by Shannon entropy, and V-J evenness by the Gini coefficient. Clonotypes shared by more than one individual were considered public. Clones were called with MiXCR by TCRdb after fastp trimmed the public reads at Q25, and only in-frame beta chains were retained. One record per CDR3 amino acid sequence lists the most common genes and DNA. These V and J calls rely on TCRdb rather than the paper's analysis. A total of some 440,000 distinct CDR3 sequences appear in this sample, roughly 20% of them only once. The ten largest clones add up to 7.8% of the sample.

This clonotype has only a few counts. Its antigen target is currently unknown. Base-call qualities are not available, and no considerably larger clone is one nucleotide away. Based on the germline V gene (reference sequence), the CDR1 and CDR2 sequences are GTSNPN and SVGIG. Its CDR3 holds 13 amino acids, cysteine through phenylalanine. The read is trimmed to its CDR3 DNA, 39 bases read in frame from base 1. Trimming costs V 5 bases and J 2 bases, and their ends lie 10 bases apart. The clonotype originates from a female donor with Graves disease. Source: peripheral blood mononuclear cells (PBMCs), taken when the disease was refractory, from a patient treated with antithyroid drugs. The chain employs TRBV30 and TRBJ1-3, and possibly TRBD1, on 5 matching bases. In nucleotide form, the sequence is TGTGCCTGGGGGGGGGGTCCTGGAAACACCATATATTTT. It specifies CAWGGGPGNTIYF. With all but the CDR3 taken from the reference TRBV30 and TRBJ1-3 genes, the full variable domain is: SQTIHQWPATLVQPVGSPLSLECTVEGTSNPNLYWYRQAAGRGLQLLFYSVGIGQISSEVPQNLSASRPQDRQFILSSKKLLLSDSGFYLCAWGGGPGNTIYFGEGSWLTVV.